This TCR beta chain came from a study of shared clonotypes between healthy human individuals. Findings of the study overall: An expected dependence of interdonor clonotype sharing on sequencing depth was noted.

Each donor was a Caucasian adult residing in Nashville, Tennessee. Naive CD4+ cells were CD45RA-selected; the remaining cells were memory. Deep-level running was used for the assay. Using immunoSEQ multiplex PCR, the repertoire was profiled, and TCRdb retains in-frame clones only, with some absent. The sample holds roughly 300,000 clones, more than 60% seen once. About this clone: What it recognizes is unknown.

Per germline, CDR1 LNHDA and CDR2 SQIVND (reference sequence). The CDR3 covers 15 residues. V dropped 5 bases and J dropped 0 bases, with 14 bases sitting between them. Sequencing was performed on memory CD4+ T cells sorted from blood. The subset was: CD45RA-negative fraction. This TCR came from a man younger than 40 in good health. The rearrangement uses TRBV19 and TRBJ2-7; D is undetermined. This CDR3 reads CASSPSVGSSYEQYF. The CDR3 DNA reads as TGTGCCAGTAGTCCTTCTGTGGGCAGCTCCTACGAGCAGTACTTC.